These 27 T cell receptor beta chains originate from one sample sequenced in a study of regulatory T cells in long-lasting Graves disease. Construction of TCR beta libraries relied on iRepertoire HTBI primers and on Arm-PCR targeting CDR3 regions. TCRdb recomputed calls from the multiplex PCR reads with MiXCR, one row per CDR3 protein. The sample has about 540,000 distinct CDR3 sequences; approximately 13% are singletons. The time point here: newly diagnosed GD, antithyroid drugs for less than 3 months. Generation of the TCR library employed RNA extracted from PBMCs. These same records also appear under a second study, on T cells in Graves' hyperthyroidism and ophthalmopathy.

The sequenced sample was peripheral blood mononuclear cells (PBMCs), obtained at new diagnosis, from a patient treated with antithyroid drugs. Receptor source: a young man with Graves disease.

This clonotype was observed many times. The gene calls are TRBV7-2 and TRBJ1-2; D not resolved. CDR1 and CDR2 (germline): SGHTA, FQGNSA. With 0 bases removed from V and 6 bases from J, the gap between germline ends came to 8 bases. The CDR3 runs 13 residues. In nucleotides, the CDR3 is TGTGCCAGCAGCTTAGCCCTGGCGCATGGCTACACCTTC. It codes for CASSLALAHGYTF.

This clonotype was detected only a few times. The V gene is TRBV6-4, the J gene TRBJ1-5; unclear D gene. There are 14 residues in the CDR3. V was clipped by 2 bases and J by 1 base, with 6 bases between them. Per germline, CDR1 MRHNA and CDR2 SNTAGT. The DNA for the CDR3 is TGTGCCAGCAGTGACGAGTGGAGCAATCAGCCCCAGCATTTT. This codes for CASSDEWSNQPQHF.

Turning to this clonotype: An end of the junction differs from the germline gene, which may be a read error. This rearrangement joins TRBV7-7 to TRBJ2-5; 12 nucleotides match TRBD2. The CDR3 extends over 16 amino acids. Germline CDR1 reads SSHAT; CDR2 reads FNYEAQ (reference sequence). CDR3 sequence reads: CASSQTSGSSGETQYF. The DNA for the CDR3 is TGTGCTAGCAGCCAGACTAGCGGGAGTTCTGGGGAGACCCAGTACTTC.

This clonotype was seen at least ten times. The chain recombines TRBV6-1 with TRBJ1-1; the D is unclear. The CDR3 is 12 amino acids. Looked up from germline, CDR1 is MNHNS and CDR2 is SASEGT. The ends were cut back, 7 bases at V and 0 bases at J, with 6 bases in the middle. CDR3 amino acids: CASTVLNTEAFF. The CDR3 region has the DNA TGTGCCAGCACGGTCCTGAACACTGAAGCTTTCTTT.

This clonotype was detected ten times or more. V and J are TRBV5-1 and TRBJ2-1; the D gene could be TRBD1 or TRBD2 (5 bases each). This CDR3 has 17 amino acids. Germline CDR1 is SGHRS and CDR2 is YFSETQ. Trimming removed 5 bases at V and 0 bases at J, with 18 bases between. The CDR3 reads CASRLYGTTSSYNEQFF. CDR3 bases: TGCGCCAGCAGGTTATACGGGACCACGAGCTCCTACAATGAGCAGTTCTTC.

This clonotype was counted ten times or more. CDR3: CASSMGRGSSYNEQFF. The CDR3 bases are TGTGCCAGTAGTATGGGCAGGGGGAGCTCCTACAATGAGCAGTTCTTC. The V and J genes are TRBV19 and TRBJ2-1; 7 nucleotides match TRBD1. This CDR3 has 16 amino acids. V trimming: 3 bases; J trimming: 0 bases; junction bases outside the gene matches: 5. CDR1 and CDR2 (germline): LNHDA, SQIVND (reference sequence).

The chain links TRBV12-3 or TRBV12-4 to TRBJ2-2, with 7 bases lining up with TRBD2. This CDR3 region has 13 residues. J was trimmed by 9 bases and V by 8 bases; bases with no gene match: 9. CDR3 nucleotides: TGTGCCAGCGCGGGAGCCGAATATTGGGAGCTGTTTTTT. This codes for CASAGAEYWELFF.

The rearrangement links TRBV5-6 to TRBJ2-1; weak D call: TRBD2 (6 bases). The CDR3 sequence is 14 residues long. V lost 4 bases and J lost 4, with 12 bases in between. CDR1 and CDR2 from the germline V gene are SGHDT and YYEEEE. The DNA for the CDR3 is TGTGCCAGCAGCCTAAGGAGGGCTTACAATGAGCAGTTCTTC. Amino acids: CASSLRRAYNEQFF. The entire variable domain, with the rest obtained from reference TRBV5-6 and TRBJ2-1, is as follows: DAGVTQSPTHLIKTRGQQVTLRCSPKSGHDTVSWYQQALGQGPQFIFQYYEEEERQRGNFPDRFSGHQFPNYSSELNVNALLLGDSALYLCASSLRRAYNEQFFGPGTRLTVL.

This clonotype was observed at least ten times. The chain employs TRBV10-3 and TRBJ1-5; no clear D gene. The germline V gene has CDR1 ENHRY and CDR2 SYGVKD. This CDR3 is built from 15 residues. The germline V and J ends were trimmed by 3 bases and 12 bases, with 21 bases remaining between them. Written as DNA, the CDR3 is TGTGCCATCAGTGAAGCGTCGGGAACGACCGGGTTCCAGCATTTT. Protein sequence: CAISEASGTTGFQHF.

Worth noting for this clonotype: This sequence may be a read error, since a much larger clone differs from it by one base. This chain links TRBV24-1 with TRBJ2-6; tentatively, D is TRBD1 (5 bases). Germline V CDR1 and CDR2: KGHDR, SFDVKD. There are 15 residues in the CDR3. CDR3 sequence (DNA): TGTGCCACCAGTGATTTCCGGGCTGGGGCCAACGCCCTGACTTTC. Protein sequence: CATSDFRAGANALTF.

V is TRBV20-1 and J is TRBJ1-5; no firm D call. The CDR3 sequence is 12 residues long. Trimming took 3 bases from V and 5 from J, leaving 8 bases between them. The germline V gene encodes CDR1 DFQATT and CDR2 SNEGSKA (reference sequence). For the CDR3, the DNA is TGCAGTGCTAGCCAGGTCGATCAGCCCCAGCATTTT. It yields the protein CSASQVDQPQHF.

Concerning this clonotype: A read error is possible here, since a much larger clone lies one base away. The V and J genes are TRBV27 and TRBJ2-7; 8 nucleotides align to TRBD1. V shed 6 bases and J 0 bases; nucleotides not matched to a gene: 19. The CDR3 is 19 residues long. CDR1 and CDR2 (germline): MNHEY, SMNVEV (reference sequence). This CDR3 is CASRTPRDRLPRSSYEQYF. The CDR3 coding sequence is TGTGCCAGCAGAACACCTCGGGACAGGCTACCAAGGAGCTCCTACGAGCAGTACTTC.

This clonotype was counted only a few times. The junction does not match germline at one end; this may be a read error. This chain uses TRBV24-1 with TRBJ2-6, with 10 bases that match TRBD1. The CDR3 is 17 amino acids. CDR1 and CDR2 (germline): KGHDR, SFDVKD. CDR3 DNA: TGTGCCACCAGTGAAGACAGGGGGCCCTCTGGGGCCAACGTCCTGGCTTTC. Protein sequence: CATSEDRGPSGANVLAF.

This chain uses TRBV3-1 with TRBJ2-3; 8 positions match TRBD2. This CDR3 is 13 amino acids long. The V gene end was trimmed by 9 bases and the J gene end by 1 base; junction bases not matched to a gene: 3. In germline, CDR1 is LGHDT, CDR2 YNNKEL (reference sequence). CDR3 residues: CASDSGGTDTQYF. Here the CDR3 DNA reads TGTGCCAGTGATAGCGGGGGCACAGATACGCAGTATTTT.

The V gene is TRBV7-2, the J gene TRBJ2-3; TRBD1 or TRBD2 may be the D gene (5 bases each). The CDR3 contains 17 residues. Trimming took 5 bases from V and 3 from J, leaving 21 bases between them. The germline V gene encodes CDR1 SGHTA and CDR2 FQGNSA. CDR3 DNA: TGTGCCAGCAGCCCCCGGGGCGGTTGGTTATGGACAGATACGCAGTATTTT. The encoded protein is CASSPRGGWLWTDTQYF. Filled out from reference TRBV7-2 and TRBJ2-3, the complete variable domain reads GAGVSQSPSNKVTEKGKDVELRCDPISGHTALYWYRQSLGQGLEFLIYFQGNSAPDKSGLPSDRFSAERTGGSVSTLTIQRTQQEDSAVYLCASSPRGGWLWTDTQYFGPGTRLTVL.

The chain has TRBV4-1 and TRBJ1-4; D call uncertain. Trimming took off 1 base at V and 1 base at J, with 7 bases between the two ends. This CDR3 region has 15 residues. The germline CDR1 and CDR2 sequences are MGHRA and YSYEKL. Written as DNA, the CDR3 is TGCGCCAGCAGCCAAGTGACTGGAACTAATGAAAAACTGTTTTTT. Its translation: CASSQVTGTNEKLFF.

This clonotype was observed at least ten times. The CDR3 region is CASSESGVGPPLHF. In DNA, the CDR3 is TGTGCCAGCAGTGAATCCGGGGTAGGCCCACCCCTCCACTTT. The rearrangement uses TRBV2 and TRBJ1-6; D unresolved. The CDR3 spans 14 residues. Germline CDR1 SNHLY, CDR2 FYNNEI. V was pared by 2 bases and J by 11 bases, with 13 bases between.

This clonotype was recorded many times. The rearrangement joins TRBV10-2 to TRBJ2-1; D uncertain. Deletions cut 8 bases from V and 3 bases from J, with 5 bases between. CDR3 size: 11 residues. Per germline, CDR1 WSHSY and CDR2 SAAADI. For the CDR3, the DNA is TGCGCCAGCGTGATCTACAATGAGCAGTTCTTC. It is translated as CASVIYNEQFF.

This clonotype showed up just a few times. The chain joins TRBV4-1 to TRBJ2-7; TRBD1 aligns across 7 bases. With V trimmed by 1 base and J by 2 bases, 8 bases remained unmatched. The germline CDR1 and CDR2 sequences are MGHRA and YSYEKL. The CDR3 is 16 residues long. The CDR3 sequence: CASSQGGGRGTYEQYF. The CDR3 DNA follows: TGCGCCAGCAGCCAAGGGGGTGGCAGGGGGACCTACGAGCAGTACTTC.

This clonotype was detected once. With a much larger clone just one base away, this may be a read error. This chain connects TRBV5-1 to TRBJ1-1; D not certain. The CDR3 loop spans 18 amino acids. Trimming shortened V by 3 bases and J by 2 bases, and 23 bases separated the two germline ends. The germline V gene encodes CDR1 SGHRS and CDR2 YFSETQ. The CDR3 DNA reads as TGCGCCAGCAGCTCGGCCGTCAATCGACGCAGGAGAAACACTGAAGCTTTCTTT. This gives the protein CASSSAVNRRRRNTEAFF.

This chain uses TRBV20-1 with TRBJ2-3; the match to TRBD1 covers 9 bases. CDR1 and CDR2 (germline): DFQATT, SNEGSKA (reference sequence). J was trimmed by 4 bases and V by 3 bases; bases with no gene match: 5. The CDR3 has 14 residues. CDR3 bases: TGCAGTGCTAGGCGACAGGGGGTCGCAGATACGCAGTATTTT. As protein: CSARRQGVADTQYF.

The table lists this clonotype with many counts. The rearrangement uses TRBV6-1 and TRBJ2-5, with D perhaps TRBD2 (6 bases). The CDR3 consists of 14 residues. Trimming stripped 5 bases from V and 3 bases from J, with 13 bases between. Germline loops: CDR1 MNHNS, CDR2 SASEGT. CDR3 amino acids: CASSPRAGKETQYF. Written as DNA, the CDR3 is TGTGCCAGCAGTCCTCGCGCGGGAAAAGAGACCCAGTACTTC.

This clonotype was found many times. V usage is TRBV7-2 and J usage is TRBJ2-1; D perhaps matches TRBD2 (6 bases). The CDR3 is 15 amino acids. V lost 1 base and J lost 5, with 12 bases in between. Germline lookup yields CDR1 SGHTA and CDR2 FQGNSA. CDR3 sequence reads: CASSLDGRFHNEQFF. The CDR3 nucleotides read TGTGCCAGCAGCTTAGACGGGAGATTCCACAATGAGCAGTTCTTC.

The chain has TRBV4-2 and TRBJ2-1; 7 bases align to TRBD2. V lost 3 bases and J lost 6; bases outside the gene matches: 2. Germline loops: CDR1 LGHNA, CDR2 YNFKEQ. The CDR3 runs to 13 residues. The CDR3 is CASSHPGGNEQFF. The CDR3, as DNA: TGTGCCAGCAGCCATCCGGGGGGCAATGAGCAGTTCTTC.

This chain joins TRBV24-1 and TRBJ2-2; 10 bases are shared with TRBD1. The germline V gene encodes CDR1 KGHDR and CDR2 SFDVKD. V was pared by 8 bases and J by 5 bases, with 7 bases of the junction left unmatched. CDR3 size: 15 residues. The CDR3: CATNSGQGITGELFF. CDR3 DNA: TGTGCCACCAATTCGGGACAGGGGATAACCGGGGAGCTGTTTTTT.

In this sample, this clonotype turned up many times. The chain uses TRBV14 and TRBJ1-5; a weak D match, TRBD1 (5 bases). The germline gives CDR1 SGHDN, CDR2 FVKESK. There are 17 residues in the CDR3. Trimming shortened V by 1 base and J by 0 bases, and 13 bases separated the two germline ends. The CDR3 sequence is CASSQVWGSYSNQPQHF. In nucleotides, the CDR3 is TGTGCCAGCAGCCAAGTCTGGGGCTCTTATAGCAATCAGCCCCAGCATTTT.

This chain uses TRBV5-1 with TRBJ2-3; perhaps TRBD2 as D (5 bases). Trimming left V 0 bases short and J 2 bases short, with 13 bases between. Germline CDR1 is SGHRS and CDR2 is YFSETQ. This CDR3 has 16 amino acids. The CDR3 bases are TGCGCCAGCAGCTTGGCCGTACGGAGGCTCACAGATACGCAGTATTTT. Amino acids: CASSLAVRRLTDTQYF.